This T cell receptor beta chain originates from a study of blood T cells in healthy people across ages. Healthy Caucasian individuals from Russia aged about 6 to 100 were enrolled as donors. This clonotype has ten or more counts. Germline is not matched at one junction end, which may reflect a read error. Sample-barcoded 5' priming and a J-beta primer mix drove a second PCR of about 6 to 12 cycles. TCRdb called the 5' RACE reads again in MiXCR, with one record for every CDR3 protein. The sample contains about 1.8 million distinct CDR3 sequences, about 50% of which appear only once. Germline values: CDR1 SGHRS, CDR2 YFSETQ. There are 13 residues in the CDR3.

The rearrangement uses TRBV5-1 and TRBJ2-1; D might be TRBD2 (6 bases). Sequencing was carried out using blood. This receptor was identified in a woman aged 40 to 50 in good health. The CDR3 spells CASSPPTSNEQFF. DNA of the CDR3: TGTGCCAGCAGTCCACCGACTAGCAATGAGCAGTTCTTC.